Listed below are T cell receptor beta chains from one sample, sequenced in a study of blood T cell repertoires in COVID-19. Generated by immunoSEQ multiplex PCR, the TCRdb table keeps only in-frame clones and is missing some. The table shows some 130,000 clones, with 84% occurring only once. The sequenced sample consisted of peripheral blood. The receptors originated from a human donor in a cohort sampled during active COVID-19. Each CDR3 is given with its conserved first and last residue.

J gene: TRBJ2-3
V gene: TRBV7-3
CDR3 protein: CASSLSGNTDTQYF

J gene: TRBJ2-2
V gene: TRBV7-8
CDR3 protein: CASSARQGGTGELFF

J gene: TRBJ2-2
V gene: TRBV7-9
CDR3 protein: CASSLVAENTGELFF

J gene: TRBJ2-1
V gene: TRBV11-2
CDR3 protein: CASSLAGALREQFF

J gene: TRBJ2-2
V gene: TRBV9
CDR3 protein: CASSVEGGFRTGELFF

J gene: TRBJ2-2
V gene: TRBV9
CDR3 protein: CASSVGQSNTGELFF

J gene: TRBJ1-4
V gene: TRBV4-3
CDR3 protein: CASSLDREEKLFF

J gene: TRBJ1-6
V gene: TRBV5-8
CDR3 protein: CASSRLLGPGERSPLHF

J gene: TRBJ1-1
V gene: TRBV4-3
CDR3 protein: CASSQSPGGGNTEAFF

J gene: TRBJ1-6
V gene: TRBV5-1
CDR3 protein: CASGHGQIDSPLHF

J gene: TRBJ1-6
V gene: TRBV4-1
CDR3 protein: CASSQGTLGAGTPLHF

J gene: TRBJ1-1
V gene: TRBV29-1
CDR3 protein: CSVARGREAFF

J gene: TRBJ2-7
V gene: TRBV20-1
CDR3 protein: CSAGDTYEQYF

J gene: TRBJ1-4
V gene: TRBV29-1
CDR3 protein: CSALRPTNEKLFF

J gene: TRBJ2-1
V gene: TRBV4-1
CDR3 protein: CASSQGDSHNEQFF

J gene: TRBJ1-2
V gene: TRBV3-1/TRBV3-2
CDR3 protein: CASSQVAGIGYTF

J gene: TRBJ1-1
V gene: TRBV7-2
CDR3 protein: CASSLRAGGDTEAFF

J gene: TRBJ2-4
V gene: TRBV28
CDR3 protein: CASSLSAPRNIQYF